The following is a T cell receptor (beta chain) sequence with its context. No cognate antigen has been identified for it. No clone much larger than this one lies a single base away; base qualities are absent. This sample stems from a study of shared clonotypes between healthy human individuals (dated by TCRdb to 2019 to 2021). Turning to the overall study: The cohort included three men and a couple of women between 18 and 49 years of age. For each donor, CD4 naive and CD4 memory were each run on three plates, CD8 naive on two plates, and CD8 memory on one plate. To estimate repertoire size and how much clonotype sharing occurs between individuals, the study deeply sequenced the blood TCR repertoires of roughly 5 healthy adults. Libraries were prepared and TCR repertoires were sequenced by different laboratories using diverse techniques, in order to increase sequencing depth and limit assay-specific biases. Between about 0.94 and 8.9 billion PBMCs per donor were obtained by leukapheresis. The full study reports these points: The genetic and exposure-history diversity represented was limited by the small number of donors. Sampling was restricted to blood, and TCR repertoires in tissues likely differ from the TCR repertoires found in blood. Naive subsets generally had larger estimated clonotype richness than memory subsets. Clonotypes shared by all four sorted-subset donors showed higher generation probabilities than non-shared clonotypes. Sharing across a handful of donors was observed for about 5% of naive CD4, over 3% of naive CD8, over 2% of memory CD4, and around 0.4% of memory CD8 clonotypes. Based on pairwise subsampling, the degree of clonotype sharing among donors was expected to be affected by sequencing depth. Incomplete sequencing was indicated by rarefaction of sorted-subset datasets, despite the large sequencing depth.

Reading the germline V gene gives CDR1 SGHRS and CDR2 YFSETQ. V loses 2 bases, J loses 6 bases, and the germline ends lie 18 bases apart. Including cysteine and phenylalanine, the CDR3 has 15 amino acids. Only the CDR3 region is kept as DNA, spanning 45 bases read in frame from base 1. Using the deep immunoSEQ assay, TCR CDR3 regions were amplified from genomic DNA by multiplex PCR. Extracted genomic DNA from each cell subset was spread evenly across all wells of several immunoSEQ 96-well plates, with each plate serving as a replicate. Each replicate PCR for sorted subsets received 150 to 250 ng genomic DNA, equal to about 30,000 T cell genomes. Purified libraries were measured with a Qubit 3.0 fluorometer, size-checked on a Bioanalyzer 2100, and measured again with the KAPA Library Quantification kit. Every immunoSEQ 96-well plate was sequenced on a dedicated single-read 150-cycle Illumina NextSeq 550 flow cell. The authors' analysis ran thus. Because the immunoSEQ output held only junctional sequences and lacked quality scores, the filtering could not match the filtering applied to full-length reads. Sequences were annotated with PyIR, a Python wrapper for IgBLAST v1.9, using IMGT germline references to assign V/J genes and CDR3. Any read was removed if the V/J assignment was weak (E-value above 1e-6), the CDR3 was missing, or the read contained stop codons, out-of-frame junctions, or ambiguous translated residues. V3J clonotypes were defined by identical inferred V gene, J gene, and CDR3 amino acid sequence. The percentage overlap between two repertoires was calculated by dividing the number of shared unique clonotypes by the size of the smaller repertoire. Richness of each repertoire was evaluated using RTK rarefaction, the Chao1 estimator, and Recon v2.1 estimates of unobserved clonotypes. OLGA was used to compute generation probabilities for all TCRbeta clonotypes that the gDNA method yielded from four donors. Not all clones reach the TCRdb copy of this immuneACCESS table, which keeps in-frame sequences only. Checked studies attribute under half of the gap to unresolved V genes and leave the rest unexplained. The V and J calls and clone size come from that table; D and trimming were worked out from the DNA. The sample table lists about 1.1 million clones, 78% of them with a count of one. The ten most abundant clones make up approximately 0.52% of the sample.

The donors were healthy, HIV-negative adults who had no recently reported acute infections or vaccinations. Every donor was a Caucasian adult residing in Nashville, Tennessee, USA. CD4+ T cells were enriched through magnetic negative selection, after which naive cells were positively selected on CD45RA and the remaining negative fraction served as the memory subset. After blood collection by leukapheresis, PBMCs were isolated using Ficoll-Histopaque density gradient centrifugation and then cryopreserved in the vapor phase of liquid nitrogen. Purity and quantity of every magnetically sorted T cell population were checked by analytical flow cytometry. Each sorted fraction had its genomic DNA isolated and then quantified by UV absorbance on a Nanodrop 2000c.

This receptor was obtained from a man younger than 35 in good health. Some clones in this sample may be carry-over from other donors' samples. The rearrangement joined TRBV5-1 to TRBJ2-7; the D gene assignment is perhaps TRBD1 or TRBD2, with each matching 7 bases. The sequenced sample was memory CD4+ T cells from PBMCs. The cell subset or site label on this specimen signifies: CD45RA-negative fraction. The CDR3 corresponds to CASSLEQGRGSEQYF. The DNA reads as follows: TGCGCCAGCAGCTTAGAACAGGGGAGGGGTTCCGAGCAGTACTTC.